This TCR beta chain is from a study of cytomegalovirus exposure and HLA in healthy donors. Overall study findings and caveats: In vitro data verified a few CMV-associated chains as specific for CMV antigens.

Sequenced by immunoSEQ multiplex PCR; TCRdb stores in-frame clones only, minus some. The table records tens of thousands of clones, roughly nine tenths of them present only once. In the case of this clone: Its specificity is unknown.

Donors came from a validation cohort of some 110 subjects, distinct from the first 666-subject cohort. The V gene lost 6 bases and the J gene lost 3 bases, with 17 bases spanning the gap. The CDR3 sequence is 15 residues long. Germline V CDR1 and CDR2: SGHTA, FQGNSA. The sequenced material came from PBMCs. This chain joins TRBV7-2 and TRBJ2-5; D is perhaps TRBD1 (5 bases). The clonotype comes from a man aged 18-30 years in good health and CMV-seronegative. The CDR3 sequence: CASSPGAEWEETQYF. DNA of the CDR3: TGTGCCAGCAGTCCTGGGGCAGAATGGGAAGAGACCCAGTACTTC. Together with reference TRBV7-2 and TRBJ2-5, the CDR3 gives the full variable domain: GAGVSQSPSNKVTEKGKDVELRCDPISGHTALYWYRQSLGQGLEFLIYFQGNSAPDKSGLPSDRFSAERTGGSVSTLTIQRTQQEDSAVYLCASSPGAEWEETQYFGPGTRLLVL.